What follows are 24 T cell receptor beta chains derived from one specimen sequenced in a study of blood T cell repertoires in COVID-19. TCRdb's copy holds only in-frame clones and misses some; the assay was immunoSEQ multiplex PCR. This sample has about 150,000 clones, with 75% to 85% found just once. Sample: peripheral blood. The receptor source for this set is a woman aged 45-65 years with acute or convalescent COVID-19.

This rearrangement joins TRBV10-3 to TRBJ2-3; 7 nucleotides agree with TRBD2. J lost 5 bases, V lost 4 bases, and 9 bases had no gene match. Germline CDR1 ENHRY, CDR2 SYGVKD. CDR3 length equals 15 residues. CDR3 sequence: CAISGGSGEGDTQYF. The CDR3, as DNA: TGTGCCATCAGTGGTGGGAGCGGGGAAGGAGATACGCAGTATTTT.

The rearrangement links TRBV7-8 to TRBJ2-7, with 9 bases aligning to TRBD1. The CDR3 has 15 residues. V was clipped by 5 bases and J by 3 bases; unmatched bases: 8. Germline V gene data show CDR1 as SGHVS and CDR2 as FQNEAQ. The CDR3 bases are TGTGCCAGCAGCCGAGGACAGGGGTCATTCTACGAGCAGTACTTC. Protein product: CASSRGQGSFYEQYF.

The chain links TRBV5-1 to TRBJ2-5, with a weak D call TRBD2 (5 bases). Germline CDR1 reads SGHRS; CDR2 reads YFSETQ. This CDR3 contains 15 residues. The V gene lost 0 bases and the J gene lost 0 bases, with 9 bases spanning the gap. The CDR3 coding sequence is TGCGCCAGCAGCTTGGCCTCGAGGGACCAAGAGACCCAGTACTTC. Amino acids: CASSLASRDQETQYF.

The chain uses TRBV6-5 and TRBJ2-2; D is unclear. V gave up 2 bases and J gave up 0 bases, with 10 bases separating them. CDR1 is MNHEY and CDR2 is SVGAGI in the germline V gene. The CDR3 sequence is 16 residues long. The CDR3 loop reads CASSYASAANTGELFF. The CDR3 DNA follows: TGTGCCAGCAGTTACGCCTCTGCGGCGAACACCGGGGAGCTGTTTTTT.

This rearrangement joins TRBV30 to TRBJ2-2; 10 bases map to TRBD2. The CDR3 totals 18 residues. Germline V gene data show CDR1 as GTSNPN and CDR2 as SVGIG (reference sequence). Unmatched junction bases numbered 14, after V lost 2 bases and J lost 5 bases. CDR3 DNA: TGTGCCTGGAGTTTTCTAGCGGGAGTTTCAGGTGATACCGGGGAGCTGTTTTTT. Translation: CAWSFLAGVSGDTGELFF.

This rearrangement joins TRBV12-3 or TRBV12-4 to TRBJ1-5; D is perhaps TRBD1 (6 bases). This CDR3 comprises 13 residues. The V end lost 5 bases, the J end lost 4 bases, and 9 bases lay between the germline ends. DNA of the CDR3: TGTGCCAGCAGTACACAGGGAAATCAGCCCCAGCATTTT. It encodes CASSTQGNQPQHF.

The V gene is TRBV5-5, the J gene TRBJ1-5, with D perhaps matching TRBD1 (5 bases). V gave up 3 bases and J gave up 7 bases, with 20 bases separating them. The CDR3 sequence is 16 residues long. Germline V gene sequence: CDR1 SGHKS, CDR2 YYEKEE (reference sequence). Here the CDR3 reads CASSSVPETVNQPQHF. In nucleotides, the CDR3 is TGTGCCAGCAGCTCAGTTCCCGAGACAGTTAACCAGCCCCAGCATTTT.

This chain joins TRBV7-9 and TRBJ1-2; D gene uncertain. V was clipped by 6 bases and J by 8 bases, with 7 bases between them. CDR1 and CDR2 (germline): SEHNR, FQNEAQ (reference sequence). CDR3 size: 10 residues. The CDR3 spells CASSPTGYTF. The CDR3 DNA sequence: TGTGCCAGCAGTCCGACAGGCTACACCTTC.

This rearrangement joins TRBV2 to TRBJ1-4; TRBD1 is a possible D gene (6 bases). The CDR3 contains 15 residues. Germline-derived CDR1 and CDR2 are SNHLY and FYNNEI. The V end lost 6 bases, the J end lost 7 bases, and 18 bases lay between the germline ends. CDR3 sequence: CASRLRGIGSEKLFF. The CDR3 region has the DNA TGTGCCAGCAGGCTTAGGGGGATCGGTTCTGAAAAACTGTTTTTT.

The DNA for the CDR3 is TGTGCCAGGGGGGGGAGGGCCCAAGAGACCCAGTACTTC. Translating gives CARGGRAQETQYF. V and J are TRBV2 and TRBJ2-5; 7 bases match TRBD2. CDR1 and CDR2 from the germline V gene are SNHLY and FYNNEI. CDR3 length equals 13 residues. The V and J ends lost 9 bases and 1 base, in that order; junction bases with no gene match: 5.

V gene TRBV6-6 combines with J gene TRBJ1-1, with D maybe TRBD1 (6 bases). The CDR3 covers 14 residues. V gave up 3 bases and J gave up 4 bases, with 12 bases separating them. The germline gives CDR1 MNHNY, CDR2 SVGAGI (reference sequence). CDR3 sequence reads: CASSYKAGATEAFF. The CDR3 nucleotides read TGTGCCAGCAGTTATAAGGCAGGGGCCACTGAAGCTTTCTTT.

The genes are TRBV10-3 and TRBJ1-3; TRBD1 matches 8 bases. Germline CDR1 and CDR2: ENHRY and SYGVKD. The CDR3 sequence is 16 residues long. With 8 bases clipped from V and 1 base from J, the junction kept 10 bases outside the gene matches. The CDR3 region is CAIAKGGQVSGNTIYF. For the CDR3, the DNA is TGTGCCATCGCCAAAGGGGGACAGGTTTCTGGAAACACCATATATTTT.

The chain recombines TRBV5-1 with TRBJ2-5; D is perhaps TRBD2 (6 bases). Trimming stripped 0 bases from V and 1 base from J, with 7 bases between. The length of the CDR3 is 14 residues. Germline values: CDR1 SGHRS, CDR2 YFSETQ. CDR3 coding DNA: TGCGCCAGCAGCTTGGCGGGAGCCCAAGAGACCCAGTACTTC. This sequence encodes CASSLAGAQETQYF.

This clone appeared a few times. This rearrangement joins TRBV7-3 to TRBJ2-3, with D uncertain. Trimming took 2 bases from V and 2 from J, leaving 8 bases between them. This CDR3 has 14 residues. Germline values: CDR1 SGHTA, CDR2 FQGTGA. The CDR3 loop reads CASSLEKFTDTQYF. In DNA, the CDR3 is TGTGCCAGCAGCTTAGAGAAATTCACAGATACGCAGTATTTT.

The chain employs TRBV7-3 and TRBJ1-6; 7 bases agree with TRBD1. V was pared by 4 bases and J by 5 bases, with 5 bases of the junction left unmatched. The CDR3 contains 15 residues. Per the germline V gene, CDR1 is SGHTA and CDR2 is FQGTGA. Here the CDR3 reads CASSSDRNNNSPLHF. CDR3 DNA sequence: TGTGCCAGCAGCTCGGACAGGAATAATAATTCACCCCTCCACTTT.

The chain couples TRBV5-6 to TRBJ2-3; D is possibly TRBD2 (5 bases). CDR3 length: 14 residues. CDR1 is SGHDT, CDR2 YYEEEE, per germline. V lost 6 bases and J 0 bases, leaving 11 bases between the germline ends. The CDR3 nucleotides are TGTGCCAGCACCACCACGGGGAGCACAGATACGCAGTATTTT. Residues: CASTTTGSTDTQYF.

The chain couples TRBV4-2 to TRBJ2-1; 7 bases fit TRBD2. V shed 1 base and J 6 bases; nucleotides not matched to a gene: 9. Germline CDR1 LGHNA, CDR2 YNFKEQ. This CDR3 has 16 residues. The CDR3 DNA reads as TGTGCCAGCAGCCAAGTTGGGCGGGAGAGAGGCAATGAGCAGTTCTTC. Amino acids: CASSQVGRERGNEQFF.

V is TRBV5-1 and J is TRBJ2-4; TRBD2 might be the D (6 bases). This CDR3 is built from 14 residues. Between the trimmed V and J ends, which lost 4 bases and 0 bases, there was a span of 8 bases. CDR1 is SGHRS and CDR2 is YFSETQ in the germline V gene. The CDR3 sequence is CASSPGVAKNIQYF. CDR3 sequence (DNA): TGCGCCAGCAGCCCGGGGGTAGCCAAAAACATTCAGTACTTC.

This chain connects TRBV28 to TRBJ1-2, with 7 bases aligning to TRBD1. From germline, CDR1 is MDHEN and CDR2 SYDVKM. This CDR3 has 15 residues. The V gene end was trimmed by 8 bases and the J gene end by 2 bases; junction bases not matched to a gene: 11. In nucleotides, the CDR3 is TGTGCCAGCCGGGACAGCCGATTACTAAACTATGGCTACACCTTC. This translates into CASRDSRLLNYGYTF.

This chain connects TRBV28 to TRBJ2-4; 8 nucleotides align to TRBD1. The germline CDR1 and CDR2 sequences are MDHEN and SYDVKM. The CDR3 consists of 15 residues. V lost 5 bases, J lost 2 bases, and 5 bases stayed unmatched. CDR3 bases: TGTGCCAGCAGTGTACAGGGGGGTACCAAAAACATTCAGTACTTC. This translates into CASSVQGGTKNIQYF.

The chain joins TRBV5-4 to TRBJ1-6; D ambiguous. Between the trimmed V and J ends, which lost 1 base and 8 bases, there was a span of 10 bases. There are 14 residues in the CDR3. CDR1 and CDR2 (germline): SGHNT, YYREEE (reference sequence). This CDR3 is CASSLYEFDSPLHF. The DNA of the CDR3 is TGTGCCAGCAGCTTGTACGAGTTTGATTCACCCCTCCACTTT. The variable domain in full, completed from reference TRBV5-4 and TRBJ1-6, reads ETGVTQSPTHLIKTRGQQVTLRCSSQSGHNTVSWYQQALGQGPQFIFQYYREEENGRGNFPPRFSGLQFPNYSSELNVNALELDDSALYLCASSLYEFDSPLHFGNGTRLTVT.

The chain has TRBV29-1 and TRBJ2-5; D perhaps matches TRBD2 (6 bases). The V end lost 1 base, the J end lost 5 bases, and 11 bases lay between the germline ends. The CDR3 loop spans 13 amino acids. Germline V gene lookup returns CDR1 SQVTM and CDR2 ANQGSEA. The DNA for the CDR3 is TGCAGCGTTGAAGTGTCGGCGGGGGAGACCCAGTACTTC. Its protein is CSVEVSAGETQYF. The full variable domain, in which reference TRBV29-1 and TRBJ2-5 provide the parts outside the CDR3, is SAVISQKPSRDICQRGTSLTIQCQVDSQVTMMFWYRQQPGQSLTLIATANQGSEATYESGFVIDKFPISRPNLTFSTLTVSNMSPEDSSIYLCSVEVSAGETQYFGPGTRLLVL.

This chain links TRBV7-3 with TRBJ2-1, with 9 nucleotides matching TRBD2. V was clipped by 5 bases and J by 0 bases; unmatched bases: 5. The CDR3 has 16 residues. Germline V gene sequence: CDR1 SGHTA, CDR2 FQGTGA. The CDR3, as DNA: TGTGCCAGCAGCCCCTATAGCGGGAGCTCCTACAATGAGCAGTTCTTC. This encodes CASSPYSGSSYNEQFF.

The rearrangement joins TRBV3-1 (or the pseudogene TRBV3-2) to TRBJ1-5; D is possibly TRBD1 (6 bases). Germline values: CDR1 LGHDT, CDR2 YNNKEL (reference sequence). V lost 1 base and J 6 bases, leaving 16 bases between the germline ends. CDR3 size: 16 residues. The CDR3 here is CASSQAWEGGGQPQHF. Here the CDR3 DNA reads TGTGCCAGCAGCCAAGCATGGGAGGGGGGCGGTCAGCCCCAGCATTTT.